These 9 T cell receptor beta chains came from one sample sequenced in a study of blood T cell repertoires in COVID-19. Libraries were prepared by immunoSEQ multiplex PCR; TCRdb keeps only in-frame clonotypes and omits some of them. The sample lists around 260,000 clones, more than 90% occurring once. The sequenced sample consisted of peripheral blood. These receptors were obtained from a person under 35 with COVID-19, enrolled during active disease.

This clone was seen a handful of times. This sample includes further DNA sequences coding for the same CDR3. The rearrangement uses TRBV10-3 and TRBJ2-3; 9 positions agree with TRBD2. V was clipped by 2 bases and J by 3 bases; unmatched bases: 3. This CDR3 is built from 15 residues. Germline V gives CDR1 ENHRY, CDR2 SYGVKD. The CDR3 loop is CAISESLAGTDTQYF. In DNA form, the CDR3 reads TGTGCCATCAGTGAGAGTCTAGCGGGAACAGATACGCAGTATTTT.

The chain joins TRBV5-1 to TRBJ2-7, with D maybe TRBD1 (6 bases). The V end was cut by 5 bases, the J end by 0 bases, with 9 bases between. Per the germline V gene, CDR1 is SGHRS and CDR2 is YFSETQ. This CDR3 region has 13 residues. CDR3: CASSQGISYEQYF. In DNA, the CDR3 is TGCGCCAGCAGTCAGGGGATCTCCTACGAGCAGTACTTC.

CDR3 sequence (DNA): TGTGCCAGCAGCCCTTGGACAGGGGGCGGCGGGGAGCTGTTTTTT. It yields the protein CASSPWTGGGGELFF. The V gene is TRBV11-2, the J gene TRBJ2-2, with 11 bases fitting TRBD1. V lost 5 bases, J lost 7 bases, and 6 bases stayed unmatched. This CDR3 has 15 amino acids. In germline, CDR1 is SGHAT, CDR2 FQNNGV.

CDR3 region: CASQLAGGPDTQYF. The DNA for the CDR3 is TGTGCCAGCCAACTAGCGGGAGGGCCAGATACGCAGTATTTT. The V gene is TRBV19, the J gene TRBJ2-3; TRBD2 agrees at 13 bases. Unmatched junction bases numbered 4, after V lost 9 bases and J lost 4 bases. This CDR3 contains 14 residues. Germline CDR1 LNHDA, CDR2 SQIVND (reference sequence).

This clone was recorded once. The chain combines TRBV12-3 or TRBV12-4 with TRBJ1-2, with unresolved D. The CDR3 totals 12 residues. V lost 8 bases and J 4 bases, leaving 11 bases between the germline ends. In DNA form, the CDR3 reads TGTGCCAGCGACGGGGTTCGCTATGGCTACACCTTC. Translation: CASDGVRYGYTF.

The genes are TRBV7-8 and TRBJ2-4; a weak D match, TRBD2 (5 bases). The germline V and J ends were trimmed by 1 base and 0 bases, with 13 bases remaining between them. The CDR3 covers 17 residues. Per the germline V gene, CDR1 is SGHVS and CDR2 is FQNEAQ. CDR3 bases: TGTGCCAGCAGCTTAGAAGCGGTTTCCATAGCCAAAAACATTCAGTACTTC. This sequence encodes CASSLEAVSIAKNIQYF.

This chain joins TRBV10-3 and TRBJ2-1, with a possible D match to TRBD2 (6 bases). V dropped 3 bases and J dropped 6 bases, with 15 bases sitting between them. The CDR3 is made up of 15 amino acids. Germline CDR1 is ENHRY and CDR2 is SYGVKD. The CDR3 is CAISEGTRGINEQFF. The CDR3 DNA reads as TGTGCCATCAGTGAAGGAACCCGGGGGATCAATGAGCAGTTCTTC.

With regard to this clone: Other nucleotide sequences in the sample specify the same CDR3. The gene calls are TRBV5-1 and TRBJ2-1; tentatively, D is TRBD1 (5 bases). Per germline, CDR1 SGHRS and CDR2 YFSETQ. CDR3 length: 13 residues. Trimming shortened V by 4 bases and J by 2 bases, and 7 bases separated the two germline ends. CDR3 amino acids: CASSLDTYNEQFF. The CDR3 DNA sequence: TGCGCCAGCAGCCTGGACACCTACAATGAGCAGTTCTTC.

Turning to this clone: The sample contains more than one DNA sequence encoding this CDR3. The chain couples TRBV19 to TRBJ1-1; D is uncertain. V lost 4 bases, J lost 4 bases, and 4 bases lay in between. This CDR3 is built from 11 residues. CDR1 and CDR2 (germline): LNHDA, SQIVND (reference sequence). In DNA, the CDR3 is TGTGCCAGTAGTAGGGCCACTGAAGCTTTCTTT. Translating it yields CASSRATEAFF.